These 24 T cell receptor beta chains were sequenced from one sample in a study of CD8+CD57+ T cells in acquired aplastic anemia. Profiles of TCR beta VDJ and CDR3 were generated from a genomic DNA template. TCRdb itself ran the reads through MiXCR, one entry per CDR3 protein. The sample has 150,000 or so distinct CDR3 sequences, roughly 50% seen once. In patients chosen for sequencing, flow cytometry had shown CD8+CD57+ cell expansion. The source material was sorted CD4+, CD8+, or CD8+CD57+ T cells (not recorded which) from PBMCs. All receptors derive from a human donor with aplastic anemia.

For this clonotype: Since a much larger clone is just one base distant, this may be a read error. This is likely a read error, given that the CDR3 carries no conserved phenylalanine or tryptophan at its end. CDR3: CASSVGTTSTDTQYS. Written as DNA, the CDR3 is TGTGCCAGCAGCGTTGGGACCACTAGCACAGATACGCAGTATTCT. The V gene is TRBV9, the J gene TRBJ2-3; D tentatively fits TRBD1 or TRBD2 (5 bases each). In germline, CDR1 is SGDLS, CDR2 YYNGEE. Between the trimmed V and J ends, which lost 2 bases and 0 bases, there was a span of 10 bases. The CDR3 runs to 15 residues.

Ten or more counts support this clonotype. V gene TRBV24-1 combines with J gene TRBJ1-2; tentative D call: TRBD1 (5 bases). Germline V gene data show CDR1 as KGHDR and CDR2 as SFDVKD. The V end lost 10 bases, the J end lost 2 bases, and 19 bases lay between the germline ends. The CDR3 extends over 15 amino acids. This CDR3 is CATSILGTLNYGYTF. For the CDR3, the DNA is TGTGCCACTAGTATCTTAGGGACTCTCAACTATGGCTACACCTTC.

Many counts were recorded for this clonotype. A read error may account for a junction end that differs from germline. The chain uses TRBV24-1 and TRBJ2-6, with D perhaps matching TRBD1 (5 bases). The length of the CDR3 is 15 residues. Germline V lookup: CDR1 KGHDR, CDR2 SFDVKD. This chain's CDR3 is CATSVKGAGANILTF. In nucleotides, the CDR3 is TGTGCCACCAGTGTAAAAGGGGCTGGGGCCAACATCCTGACTTTC.

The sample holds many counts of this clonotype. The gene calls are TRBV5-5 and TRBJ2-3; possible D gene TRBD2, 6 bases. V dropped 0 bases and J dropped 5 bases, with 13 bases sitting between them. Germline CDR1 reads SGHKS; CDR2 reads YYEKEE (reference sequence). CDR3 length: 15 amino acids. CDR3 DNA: TGTGCCAGCAGCTTGGGGGCGGGGACGGTAGATACGCAGTATTTT. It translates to CASSLGAGTVDTQYF.

The chain's CDR3 is CASSYGGADTEAFF. For the CDR3, the DNA is TGTGCCAGCAGTTACGGGGGGGCCGACACTGAAGCTTTCTTT. The rearrangement joins TRBV6-2 or TRBV6-3 to TRBJ1-1; maybe TRBD1 (6 bases). The CDR3 extends over 14 amino acids. Trimming took 2 bases from V and 3 from J, leaving 10 bases between them. Germline loops: CDR1 MNHEY, CDR2 SVGEGT.

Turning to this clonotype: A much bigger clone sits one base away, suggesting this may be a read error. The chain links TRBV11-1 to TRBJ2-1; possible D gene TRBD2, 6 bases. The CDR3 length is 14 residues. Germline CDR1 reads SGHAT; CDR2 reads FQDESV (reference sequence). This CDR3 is CAGSRRDSYNEQFF. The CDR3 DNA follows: TGTGCCGGCAGCCGGAGGGACTCCTACAATGAGCAGTTCTTC.

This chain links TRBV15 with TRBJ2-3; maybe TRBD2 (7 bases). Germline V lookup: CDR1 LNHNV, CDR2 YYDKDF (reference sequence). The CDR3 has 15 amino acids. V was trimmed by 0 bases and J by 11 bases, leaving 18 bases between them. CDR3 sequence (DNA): TGTGCCACCAGCAGAGAGCGGGGGCCGGGCAATGAGCAGTATTTT. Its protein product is CATSRERGPGNEQYF.

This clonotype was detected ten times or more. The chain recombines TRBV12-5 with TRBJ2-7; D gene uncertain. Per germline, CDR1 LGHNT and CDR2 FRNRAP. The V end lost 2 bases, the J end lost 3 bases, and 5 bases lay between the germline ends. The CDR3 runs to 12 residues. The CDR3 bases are TGTGCTAGTGGTTTGTCGGTCTACGAGCAGTACTTC. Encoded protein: CASGLSVYEQYF.

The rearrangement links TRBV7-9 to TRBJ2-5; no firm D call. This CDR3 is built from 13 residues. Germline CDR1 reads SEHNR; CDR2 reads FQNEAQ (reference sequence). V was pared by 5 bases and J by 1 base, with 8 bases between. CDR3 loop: CASSQDPQETQYF. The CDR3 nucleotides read TGTGCCAGCAGCCAGGACCCCCAAGAGACCCAGTACTTC. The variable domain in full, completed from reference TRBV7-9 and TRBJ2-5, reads DTGVSQNPRHKITKRGQNVTFRCDPISEHNRLYWYRQTLGQGPEFLTYFQNEAQLEKSRLLSDRFSAERPKGSFSTLEIQRTEQGDSAMYLCASSQDPQETQYFGPGTRLLVL.

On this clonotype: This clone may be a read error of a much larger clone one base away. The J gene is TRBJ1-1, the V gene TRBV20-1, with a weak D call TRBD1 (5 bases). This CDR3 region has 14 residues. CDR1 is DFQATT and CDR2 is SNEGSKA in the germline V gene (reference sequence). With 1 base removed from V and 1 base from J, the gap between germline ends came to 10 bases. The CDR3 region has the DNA TGCAGTGCTAGAGGGGGACTGCAGAACACTGAAGCTTTCTTT. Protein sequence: CSARGGLQNTEAFF.

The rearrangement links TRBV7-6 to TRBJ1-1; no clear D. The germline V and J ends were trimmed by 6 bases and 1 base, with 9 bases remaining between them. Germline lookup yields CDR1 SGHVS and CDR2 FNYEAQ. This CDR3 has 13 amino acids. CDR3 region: CASRGQPNTEAFF. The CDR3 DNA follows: TGTGCCAGCAGAGGGCAGCCGAACACTGAAGCTTTCTTT.

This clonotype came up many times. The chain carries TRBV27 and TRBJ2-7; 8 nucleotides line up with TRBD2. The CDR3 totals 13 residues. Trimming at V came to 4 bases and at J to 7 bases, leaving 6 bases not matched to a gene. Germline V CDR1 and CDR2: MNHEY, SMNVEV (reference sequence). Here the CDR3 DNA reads TGTGCCAGCAGTTCTCCGGGGGGGCTAGAGCAGTACGTC. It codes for CASSSPGGLEQYV.

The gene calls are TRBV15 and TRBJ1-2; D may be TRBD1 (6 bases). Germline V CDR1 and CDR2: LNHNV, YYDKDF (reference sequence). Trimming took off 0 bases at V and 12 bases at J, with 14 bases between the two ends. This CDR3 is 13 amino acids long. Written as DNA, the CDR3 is TGTGCCACCAGCAGAGAGGGGGGGCCTGGAAACACCTTC. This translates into CATSREGGPGNTF.

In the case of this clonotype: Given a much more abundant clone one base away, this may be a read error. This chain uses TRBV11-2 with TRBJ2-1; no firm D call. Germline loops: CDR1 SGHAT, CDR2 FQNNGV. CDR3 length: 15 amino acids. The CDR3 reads CASSPTTSTLNEQSF. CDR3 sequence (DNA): TGTGCCAGCAGCCCTACGACCTCTACTCTCAATGAGCAGTCCTTC.

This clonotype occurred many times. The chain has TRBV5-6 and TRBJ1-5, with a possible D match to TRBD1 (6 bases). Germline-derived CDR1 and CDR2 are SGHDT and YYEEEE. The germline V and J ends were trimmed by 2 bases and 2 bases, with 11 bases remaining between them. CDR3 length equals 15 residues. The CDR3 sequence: CASSFRGAGNQPQHF. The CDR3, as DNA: TGTGCCAGCAGCTTTAGGGGGGCGGGCAATCAGCCCCAGCATTTT.

The CDR3 loop reads CSAAQGANTEAFF. In DNA form, the CDR3 reads TGCAGTGCTGCTCAGGGGGCGAACACTGAAGCTTTCTTT. This chain joins TRBV20-1 and TRBJ1-1; 8 bases align to TRBD1. The ends lost 5 bases at V and 1 base at J; junction bases unmatched: 3. The CDR3 has 13 residues. Germline-derived CDR1 and CDR2 are DFQATT and SNEGSKA (reference sequence).

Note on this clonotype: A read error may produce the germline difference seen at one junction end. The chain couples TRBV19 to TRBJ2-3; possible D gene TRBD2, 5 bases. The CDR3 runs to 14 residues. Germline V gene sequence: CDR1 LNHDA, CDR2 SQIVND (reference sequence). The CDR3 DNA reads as TGTGCCAGTAGTATACCAGGACTCACAGATACGCAGTATTTC. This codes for CASSIPGLTDTQYF.

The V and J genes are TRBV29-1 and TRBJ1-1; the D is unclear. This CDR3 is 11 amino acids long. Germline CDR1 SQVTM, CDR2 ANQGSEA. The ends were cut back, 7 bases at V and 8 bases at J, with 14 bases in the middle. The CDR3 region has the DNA TGCAGCGCCTCACCTCGTCAAGAAGCTTTCTTT. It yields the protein CSASPRQEAFF.

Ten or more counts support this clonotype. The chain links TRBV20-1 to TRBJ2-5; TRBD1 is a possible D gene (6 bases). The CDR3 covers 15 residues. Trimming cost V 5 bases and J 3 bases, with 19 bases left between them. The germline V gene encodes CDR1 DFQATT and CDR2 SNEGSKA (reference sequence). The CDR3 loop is CSAGDIQRGEETQYF. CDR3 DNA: TGCAGTGCTGGGGACATACAAAGAGGAGAAGAGACCCAGTACTTC.

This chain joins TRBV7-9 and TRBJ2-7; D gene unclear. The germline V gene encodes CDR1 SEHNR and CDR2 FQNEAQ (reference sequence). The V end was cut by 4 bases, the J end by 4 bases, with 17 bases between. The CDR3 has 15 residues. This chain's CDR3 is CASSSAWSDLYEQYF. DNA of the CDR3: TGTGCCAGCAGCTCCGCCTGGTCAGACCTTTACGAGCAGTACTTC.

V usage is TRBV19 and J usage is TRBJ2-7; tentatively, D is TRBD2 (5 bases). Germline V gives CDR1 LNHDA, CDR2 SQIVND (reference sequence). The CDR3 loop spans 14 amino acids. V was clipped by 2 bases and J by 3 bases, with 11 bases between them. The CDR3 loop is CASSITTGFYEQYF. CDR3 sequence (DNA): TGTGCCAGTAGTATAACAACGGGGTTCTACGAGCAGTACTTC.

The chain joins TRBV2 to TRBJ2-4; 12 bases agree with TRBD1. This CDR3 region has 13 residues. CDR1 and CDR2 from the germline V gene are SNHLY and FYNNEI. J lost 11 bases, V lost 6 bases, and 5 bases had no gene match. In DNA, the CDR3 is TGTGCCAGCAGCCCCGGGACAGGGGGCCTTCAGTACTTC. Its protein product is CASSPGTGGLQYF. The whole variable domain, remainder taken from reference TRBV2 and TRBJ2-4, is EPEVTQTPSHQVTQMGQEVILRCVPISNHLYFYWYRQILGQKVEFLVSFYNNEISEKSEIFDDQFSVERPDGSNFTLKIRSTKLEDSAMYFCASSPGTGGLQYFGAGTRLSVL.

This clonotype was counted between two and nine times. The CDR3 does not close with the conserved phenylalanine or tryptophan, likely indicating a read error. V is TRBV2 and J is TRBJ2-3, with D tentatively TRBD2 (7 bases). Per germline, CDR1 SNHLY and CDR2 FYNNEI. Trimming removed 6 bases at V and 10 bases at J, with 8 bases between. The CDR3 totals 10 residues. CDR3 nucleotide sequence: TGTGCCAGCAGAGGGGGGGCGCAGTATTAT. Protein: CASRGGAQYY.

The CDR3 spells CASSLETGGNYGYTF. In DNA, the CDR3 is TGTGCCAGCAGCTTAGAGACAGGGGGCAACTATGGCTACACCTTC. The V call is TRBV7-9, the J call TRBJ1-2; TRBD1 matches 10 bases. CDR1 and CDR2 (germline): SEHNR, FQNEAQ (reference sequence). This CDR3 contains 15 residues. V shed 1 base and J 2 bases; nucleotides not matched to a gene: 1.